This paragraph reports one TCR beta chain. Antigen unknown. The CDR3 does not close with the conserved phenylalanine or tryptophan, likely indicating a read error. Amplification yielded TCR beta CDR3 regions, with RNA transcripts as the source. Researchers ran a first-round RT-PCR on the TCR CDR3 using the HTBI primer set. TCRdb independently ran MiXCR on the multiplex PCR reads; one entry per CDR3 protein. This sample carries a few hundred thousand distinct CDR3 sequences, approximately 15% of them seen once, and the ten largest clones take about 19%. The data were taken from a study of T cells in Graves' hyperthyroidism and ophthalmopathy. Overall study context: Peripheral blood was drawn at first diagnosis, prior to all treatment. The study's findings and limits: Ophthalmopathy was told apart from stable hyperthyroidism by a 13 V-J model.

The CDR3 consists of 15 residues. Germline CDR1 SGHTA, CDR2 FQGNSA. V was pared by 4 bases and J by 4 bases, with 17 bases between. Isolation of PBMCs was performed on 10 ml fresh peripheral blood. Sequenced: blood. The receptor's source is a woman under 40 with Graves' ophthalmopathy. The genes are TRBV7-2 and TRBJ2-7; maybe TRBD2 (6 bases). CDR3 DNA: TGTGCCAGCAGCTCCAGGATAGGAGGGTCATACGAGCAGTACCTC. This encodes CASSSRIGGSYEQYL.